The following is a TCR beta chain sequence with its context. Profiled with immunoSEQ multiplex PCR; TCRdb holds only in-frame clones, not every one. Among 11,000 to 15,000 clones listed, 84% were seen once. This entry comes from a study of technical replicates of blood from several donors. Trimming took off 11 bases at V and 2 bases at J, with 12 bases between the two ends. The CDR3 loop spans 12 amino acids. Germline CDR1 SNHLY, CDR2 FYNNEI. This rearrangement joins TRBV2 to TRBJ2-5; D gene uncertain. The source is a human donor in good health. Sequencing used PBMCs. The CDR3 DNA is TGTGCCGCCGCCCGGGTTCAAGAGACCCAGTACTTC. Its protein is CAAARVQETQYF.